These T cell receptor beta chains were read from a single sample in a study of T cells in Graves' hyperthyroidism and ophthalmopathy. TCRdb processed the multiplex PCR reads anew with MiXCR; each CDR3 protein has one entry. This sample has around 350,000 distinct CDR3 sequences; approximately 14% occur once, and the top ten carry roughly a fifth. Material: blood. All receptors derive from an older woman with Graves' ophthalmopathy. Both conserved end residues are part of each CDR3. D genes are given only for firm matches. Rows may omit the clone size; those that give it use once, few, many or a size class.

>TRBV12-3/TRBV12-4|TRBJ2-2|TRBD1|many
CASSSGTGFGLLPGELFF
TGTGCCAGCAGTTCCGGGACAGGGTTTGGATTGTTGCCCGGGGAGCTGTTTTTT
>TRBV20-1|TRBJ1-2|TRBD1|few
CSATDRVSYGYTF
TGCAGTGCAACCGACAGGGTCAGCTATGGCTACACCTTC
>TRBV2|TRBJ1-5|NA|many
CASSASSFSKWPQHF
TGTGCCAGCAGTGCATCGTCATTCAGCAAATGGCCCCAGCATTTT
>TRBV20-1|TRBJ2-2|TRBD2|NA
CSAPAGTSGRAYTGELFF
TGCAGTGCTCCGGCCGGGACTAGCGGGAGGGCTTACACCGGGGAGCTGTTTTTT
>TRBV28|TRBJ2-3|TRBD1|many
CASSGQGSDTQYF
TGTGCCAGCAGCGGACAGGGTTCAGATACGCAGTATTTT
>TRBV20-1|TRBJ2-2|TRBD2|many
CSAPPTSGRNTGELFF
TGCAGTGCCCCTCCCACTAGCGGGAGAAACACCGGGGAGCTGTTTTTT
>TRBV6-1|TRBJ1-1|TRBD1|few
CASSFQRQGQTEAFF
TGTGCCAGCAGTTTCCAGAGACAGGGACAAACTGAAGCTTTCTTT
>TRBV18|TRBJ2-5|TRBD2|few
CASSPPGGFQETQYF
TGTGCCAGCTCACCACCGGGAGGGTTTCAAGAGACCCAGTACTTC
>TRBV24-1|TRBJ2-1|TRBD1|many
CATSDPHRGAAGNEQFF
TGTGCCACCAGTGATCCGCACAGGGGGGCAGCGGGTAATGAGCAGTTCTTC
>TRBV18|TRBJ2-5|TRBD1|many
CASSPLQGSQETQYF
TGTGCCAGCTCACCGCTACAGGGGAGCCAAGAGACCCAGTACTTC
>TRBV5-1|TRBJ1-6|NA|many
CASSLGGRLGSPLHF
TGCGCCAGCAGCTTGGGGGGCCGCCTGGGATCACCCCTCCACTTT
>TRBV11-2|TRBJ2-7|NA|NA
CASSLGASESYEQYF
TGTGCCAGCAGCTTAGGGGCTAGCGAGTCCTACGAGCAGTACTTC
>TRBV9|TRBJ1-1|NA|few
CASSLTATTEAFF
TGTGCCAGCAGCTTAACAGCTACCACTGAAGCTTTCTTT
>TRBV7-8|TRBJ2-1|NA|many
CAGGNEQFF
TGTGCCGGAGGCAATGAGCAGTTCTTC
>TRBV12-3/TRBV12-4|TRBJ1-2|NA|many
CASSAPAAMNGYTF
TGTGCCAGCAGTGCCCCCGCAGCTATGAATGGCTACACCTTC
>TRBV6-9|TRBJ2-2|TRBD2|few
CASSYGASGNTGELFF
TGTGCCAGCAGTTACGGTGCTAGCGGGAACACCGGGGAGCTGTTTTTT
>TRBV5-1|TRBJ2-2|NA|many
CASSLEGGELFF
TGCGCCAGCAGCTTGGAAGGCGGGGAGCTGTTTTTT
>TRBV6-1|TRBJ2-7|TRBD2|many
CASSLESSSGNYEQYF
TGTGCCAGCAGCCTTGAAAGTTCTAGCGGGAACTACGAGCAGTACTTC
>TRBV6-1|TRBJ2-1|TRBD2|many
CASSYGGASGSSYNEQFF
TGTGCCAGCAGTTACGGAGGGGCTAGCGGGAGCTCCTACAATGAGCAGTTCTTC
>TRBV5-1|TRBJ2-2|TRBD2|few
CASSLLTSGNTGELFF
TGCGCCAGCAGCTTGCTAACTAGCGGGAACACCGGGGAGCTGTTTTTT
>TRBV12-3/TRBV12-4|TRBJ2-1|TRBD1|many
CASRRDRTGEQFF
TGTGCCAGCAGGAGGGACAGAACAGGGGAGCAGTTCTTC
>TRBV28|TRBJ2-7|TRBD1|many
CASSIGQDIYEQYF
TGTGCCAGCAGTATTGGACAGGATATCTACGAGCAGTACTTC
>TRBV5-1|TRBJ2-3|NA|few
CASREADTQYF
TGCGCCAGCAGGGAGGCAGATACGCAGTATTTT
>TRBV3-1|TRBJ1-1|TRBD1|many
CASSQEEGANTEAFF
TGTGCCAGCAGCCAAGAGGAGGGGGCGAACACTGAAGCTTTCTTT
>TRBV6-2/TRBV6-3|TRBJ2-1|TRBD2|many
CASSDGTSGRNEQFF
TGTGCCAGCAGTGACGGGACTAGCGGGAGGAATGAGCAGTTCTTC
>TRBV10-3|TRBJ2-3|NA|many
CAISARSTDTQYF
TGTGCCATCAGTGCTCGGAGCACAGATACGCAGTATTTT
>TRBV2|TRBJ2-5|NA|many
CASSEIVETQYF
TGTGCCAGCAGTGAAATAGTGGAGACCCAGTACTTC
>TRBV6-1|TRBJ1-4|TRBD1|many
CASRPGQGTNEKLFF
TGTGCCAGCAGACCGGGACAGGGGACTAATGAAAAACTGTTTTTT
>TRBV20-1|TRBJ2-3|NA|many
CSAARHGIGRDTQYF
TGCAGTGCGGCGAGACACGGGATTGGGCGCGATACGCAGTATTTT
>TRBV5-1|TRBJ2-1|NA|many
CASSLDRGNEQFF
TGTGCCAGCAGCTTAGACCGGGGGAATGAGCAGTTCTTC
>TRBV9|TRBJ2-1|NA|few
CASSSNLAGGSYNEQFF
TGTGCCAGCAGCAGCAACTTAGCAGGTGGGTCCTACAATGAGCAGTTCTTC
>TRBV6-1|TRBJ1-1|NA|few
CASSESRARTEAFF
TGTGCCAGCAGTGAGTCCAGGGCTAGGACTGAAGCTTTCTTT
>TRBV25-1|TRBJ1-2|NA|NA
CASSANSYGYTF
TGTGCCAGCAGTGCGAACAGCTATGGCTACACCTTC
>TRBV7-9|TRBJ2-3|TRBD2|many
CASSPVVAGGSTQYF
TGTGCCAGCAGCCCGGTAGTAGCGGGAGGGAGTACGCAGTATTTT
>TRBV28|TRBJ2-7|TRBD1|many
CASTRTGGGYEQYF
TGTGCCAGCACCCGGACAGGGGGAGGCTACGAGCAGTACTTC
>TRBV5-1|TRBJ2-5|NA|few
CASSWGGRQETQYF
TGCGCCAGCAGCTGGGGGGGCAGACAAGAGACCCAGTACTTC
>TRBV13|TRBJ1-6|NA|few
CASSSPAAASVKGSPLHF
TGTGCCAGCAGCTCCCCGGCGGCCGCCTCAGTTAAGGGTTCACCCCTCCACTTT
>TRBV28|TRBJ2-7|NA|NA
CPSSLVTDTYEQYF
TGTCCCAGCAGTTTAGTTACGGATACCTACGAGCAGTACTTC
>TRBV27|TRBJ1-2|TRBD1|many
CASSPHGTASDGYTF
TGTGCCAGCAGTCCCCACGGGACAGCCTCGGATGGCTACACCTTC
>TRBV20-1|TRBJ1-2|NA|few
CAGPPNYGYTF
TGTGCTGGACCCCCTAACTATGGCTACACCTTC
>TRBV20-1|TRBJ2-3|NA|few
CSARGGRGSTDTQYF
TGCAGTGCTAGGGGTGGTCGGGGGAGCACAGATACGCAGTATTTT
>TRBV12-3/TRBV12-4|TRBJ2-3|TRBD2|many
CASSSGNTDTQYF
TGTGCCAGCAGTAGCGGGAACACAGATACGCAGTATTTT
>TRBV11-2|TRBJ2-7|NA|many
CASSLVASVGVEQYF
TGTGCCAGCAGCTTAGTAGCCAGCGTGGGGGTCGAGCAGTACTTC
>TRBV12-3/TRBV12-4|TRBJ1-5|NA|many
CASSLVGTGDQPQHF
TGTGCCAGCAGTTTAGTAGGGACGGGAGATCAGCCCCAGCATTTT
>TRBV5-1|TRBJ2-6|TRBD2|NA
CASSPYGGTQRGANVLTF
TGCGCCAGCAGCCCCTACGGGGGGACCCAACGTGGGGCCAACGTCCTGACTTTC
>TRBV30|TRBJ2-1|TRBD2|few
CAWSVGLAEIWQFF
TGTGCCTGGAGTGTAGGCCTAGCGGAGATCTGGCAGTTCTTC
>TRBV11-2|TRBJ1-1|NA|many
CASSLGPGEAFF
TGTGCCAGCAGCTTAGGACCGGGGGAAGCTTTCTTT
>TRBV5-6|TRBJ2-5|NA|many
CASSPLGEETQYF
TGTGCCAGCAGCCCCCTGGGGGAAGAGACCCAGTACTTC
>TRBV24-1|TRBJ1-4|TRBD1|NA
CATSGEGAPEKLFF
TGTGCCACCAGTGGAGAGGGGGCCCCCGAAAAACTGTTTTTT
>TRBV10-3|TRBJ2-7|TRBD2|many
CAISESRTSGGQQYF
TGTGCCATCAGTGAGTCACGGACTAGCGGGGGACAGCAGTACTTC
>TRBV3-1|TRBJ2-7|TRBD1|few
CASGLDRFYEQYF
TGTGCCAGCGGCTTGGACAGGTTTTACGAGCAGTACTTC